This TCR beta chain derives from a study of STAT3 mutations in large granular lymphocyte leukemia. Whole-study results and caveats: In T-cell large granular lymphocyte leukemia, about half of patients showed multiple immunodominant subclonotypes.

Generated by immunoSEQ multiplex PCR, the TCRdb table keeps only in-frame clones and is missing some. This sample has about 42,000 clones, with about three quarters found just once. V shed 4 bases and J shed 5 bases, with 18 bases lying between them. CDR1 is SGHNT, CDR2 YYREEE, per germline (reference sequence). CDR3 length equals 15 residues. A remark on this clone: No antigen is known for it.

Sample: PBMCs. The TCR comes from a human donor with T large granular lymphocyte leukemia. Some clones in this sample may be carry-over from other donors' samples. V usage is TRBV5-4 and J usage is TRBJ1-2; D is ambiguous. The DNA for the CDR3 is TGTGCCAGCAGCCCTCAGGCAGGCCTGGGATATGGCTACACCTTC. Its translation is CASSPQAGLGYGYTF.